One and the same sample provided the 15 T cell receptor beta chains below, sequenced in a study of T cells in Graves' hyperthyroidism and ophthalmopathy. TCR beta CDR3 region amplification was performed from RNA transcripts. Initially, a first-round RT-PCR of the TCR CDR3 employed the HTBI primer set. TCRdb used MiXCR to reprocess the multiplex PCR reads, holding one entry per CDR3 protein. The table shows 500,000 to 550,000 distinct CDR3 sequences, with about 20% occurring only once. The specimen sequenced was blood. The receptors originated from a man in his forties or fifties with Graves' ophthalmopathy.

In its sample, this clonotype was seen many times. The chain uses TRBV12-3 or TRBV12-4 and TRBJ2-1; TRBD2 matches at 13 bases. J lost 2 bases, V lost 6 bases, and 1 base had no gene match. The CDR3 sequence is 15 residues long. The DNA of the CDR3 is TGTGCCAGCAGACTAGCGGGAGGGCCCTACAATGAGCAGTTCTTC. Translated: CASRLAGGPYNEQFF.

This clonotype showed up just a few times. The chain links TRBV19 to TRBJ2-1, with a tentative D call TRBD1 (6 bases). Trimming left V 6 bases short and J 3 bases short, with 15 bases between. Germline V gives CDR1 LNHDA, CDR2 SQIVND (reference sequence). This CDR3 is 15 amino acids long. For the CDR3, the DNA is TGTGCCAGTAGGCCGGGACACTCAAACTACAATGAGCAGTTCTTC. Translating it yields CASRPGHSNYNEQFF.

The chain has TRBV27 and TRBJ2-2; the D call may be TRBD1 or TRBD2 (5 bases each). CDR1 and CDR2 (germline): MNHEY, SMNVEV (reference sequence). The CDR3 is 14 residues long. V dropped 2 bases and J dropped 7 bases, with 11 bases sitting between them. CDR3 residues: CASSLQGVGGELFF. The DNA of the CDR3 is TGTGCCAGCAGTTTACAGGGAGTTGGCGGGGAGCTGTTTTTT.

This sequence joins TRBV27 and TRBJ1-1; TRBD1 is a possible D gene (5 bases). V lost 4 bases, J lost 6 bases, and 12 bases lay in between. CDR1 is MNHEY, CDR2 SMNVEV, per germline (reference sequence). The CDR3 contains 13 residues. The CDR3 spells CASSSMDIPEAFF. For the CDR3, the DNA is TGTGCCAGCAGTTCCATGGACATCCCTGAAGCTTTCTTT.

The chain uses TRBV12-5 and TRBJ1-2; D not certain. Germline CDR1 is LGHNT and CDR2 is FRNRAP. This CDR3 contains 13 residues. V lost 8 bases, J lost 7 bases, and 17 bases lay in between. CDR3 residues: CASRGGPGGGYTF. The CDR3 bases are TGTGCTAGTCGGGGAGGGCCCGGAGGTGGCTACACCTTC.

This clonotype was recorded a few times. The chain recombines TRBV10-3 with TRBJ2-1; the match to TRBD2 covers 7 bases. The CDR3 has 15 amino acids. The V segment lost 2 bases and the J segment 3 bases; nucleotides outside the gene matches: 4. The germline gives CDR1 ENHRY, CDR2 SYGVKD. This chain's CDR3 is CAISEGSSGYNEQFF. The CDR3 region has the DNA TGTGCCATCAGTGAGGGATCTAGCGGCTACAATGAGCAGTTCTTC.

This clonotype was observed a few times. This chain uses TRBV7-9 with TRBJ1-3, with D hard to call. The CDR3 is 15 residues long. Trimming cost V 5 bases and J 2 bases, with 13 bases left between them. Per germline, CDR1 SEHNR and CDR2 FQNEAQ (reference sequence). This CDR3 is CASSGRESAGNTIYF. The CDR3 nucleotides are TGTGCCAGCAGCGGACGCGAGAGTGCTGGAAACACCATATATTTT.

In this sample, this clonotype turned up many times. The J gene is TRBJ2-1, the V gene TRBV11-3; 9 nucleotides line up with TRBD2. With 4 bases clipped from V and 1 base from J, the junction kept 5 bases outside the gene matches. CDR3 length: 16 residues. The germline V gene has CDR1 SGHNT and CDR2 YENEEA. CDR3 residues: CASSSVAGASYNEQFF. In nucleotides, the CDR3 is TGTGCCAGCAGCTCCGTAGCGGGAGCGTCCTACAATGAGCAGTTCTTC.

This clonotype was counted a few times. This chain uses TRBV7-3 with TRBJ2-2; D might be TRBD1 (6 bases). The CDR3 consists of 17 residues. From germline, CDR1 is SGHTA and CDR2 FQGTGA. V was clipped by 5 bases and J by 4 bases, with 20 bases between them. The CDR3 region is CASSPIAWGRGTGELFF. The CDR3 nucleotides read TGTGCCAGCAGCCCGATTGCCTGGGGGCGCGGCACCGGGGAGCTGTTTTTT.

Regarding this clonotype: A much bigger clone sits one base away, suggesting this may be a read error. The rearrangement joins TRBV11-2 to TRBJ2-1; TRBD2 matches 9 bases. After removal of 5 bases from V and 10 bases from J, the junction contained 12 bases not matched to a gene. Germline loops: CDR1 SGHAT, CDR2 FQNNGV. The CDR3 has 15 residues. CDR3 sequence: CASSPVIAGVQEQFF. DNA for the CDR3: TGTGCCAGCAGCCCGGTAATAGCGGGAGTCCAGGAGCAGTTCTTC.

J is TRBJ1-5 and V is TRBV18; D not certain. Germline V gene lookup returns CDR1 KGHSH and CDR2 LQKENI. The CDR3 contains 13 residues. V was clipped by 3 bases and J by 7 bases, with 10 bases between them. The CDR3 loop is CASSPLERQPQHF. The CDR3 coding sequence is TGTGCCAGCTCACCCCTCGAGAGGCAGCCCCAGCATTTT.

Of note for this clonotype: Since a much larger clone is just one base distant, this may be a read error. The chain combines TRBV18 with TRBJ1-2; no clear D gene. The CDR3 sequence is 14 residues long. Germline CDR1 is KGHSH and CDR2 is LQKENI. The CDR3 DNA follows: TGTGCCAGCCCACCACCGTCCAGGCCCCAAGGCCACACCTTC. Its protein product is CASPPPSRPQGHTF.

Remarks on this clonotype: With a much larger clone just one base away, this may be a read error. This chain joins TRBV28 and TRBJ2-1, with TRBD1 matching 8 bases. Per the germline V gene, CDR1 is MDHEN and CDR2 is SYDVKM. The CDR3 runs 19 residues. The J segment lost 4 bases and the V segment lost 3 bases, leaving 17 bases of the junction unmatched. This CDR3 is CASSFNPSDREGRYNEQFF. The CDR3 DNA follows: TGTGCCAGCAGTTTTAACCCCTCGGACAGGGAAGGTCGGTACAATGAGCAGTTCTTC.

This clonotype occurred a few times. The CDR3 here is CASSQASRFTDTQYF. The CDR3 nucleotides read TGCGCCAGCAGCCAAGCTTCGAGGTTCACAGATACGCAGTATTTT. The chain is built from TRBV4-1 and TRBJ2-3; D unresolved. CDR3 length: 15 residues. V shed 1 base and J shed 2 bases, with 10 bases lying between them. Germline CDR1 and CDR2: MGHRA and YSYEKL.

This clonotype was found many times. The V gene is TRBV3-1, the J gene TRBJ1-1; unclear D gene. Looked up from germline, CDR1 is LGHDT and CDR2 is YNNKEL (reference sequence). V was pared by 3 bases and J by 2 bases, with 7 bases between. The CDR3 runs 13 residues. The CDR3 region has the DNA TGTGCCAGCAGCCATCGGGTAAACACTGAAGCTTTCTTT. Translating it yields CASSHRVNTEAFF.